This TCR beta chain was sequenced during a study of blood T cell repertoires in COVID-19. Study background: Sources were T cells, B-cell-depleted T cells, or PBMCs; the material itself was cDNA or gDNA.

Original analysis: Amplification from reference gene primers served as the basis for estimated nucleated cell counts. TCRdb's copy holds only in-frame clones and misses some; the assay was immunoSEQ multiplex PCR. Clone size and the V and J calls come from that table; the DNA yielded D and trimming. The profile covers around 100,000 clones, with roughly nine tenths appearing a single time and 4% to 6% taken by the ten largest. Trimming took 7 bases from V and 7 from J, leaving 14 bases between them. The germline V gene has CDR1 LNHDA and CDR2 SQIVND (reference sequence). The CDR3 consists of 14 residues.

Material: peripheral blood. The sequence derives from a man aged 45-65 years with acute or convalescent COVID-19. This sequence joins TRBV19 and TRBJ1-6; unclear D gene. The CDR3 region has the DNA TGTGCCAGTAACCCCAGAGCGGGAAATTCACCCCTCCACTTT. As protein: CASNPRAGNSPLHF.